Each of the 11 T cell receptor beta chains below was sequenced from the same sample in a study of early T cells in non-severe SARS-CoV-2 infection. MiXCR, run by TCRdb on the 5' RACE reads, gives a single entry per CDR3 protein. Of approximately 42,000 distinct CDR3 sequences in the sample, roughly 6.6% were seen once. Sequences were obtained from whole blood. Receptor source: an adult who was a healthcare worker with PCR-confirmed SARS-CoV-2 infection or an uninfected control (not recorded which).

The genes are TRBV5-1 and TRBJ1-1; 7 nucleotides agree with TRBD1. The CDR3 has 15 residues. Unmatched junction bases numbered 6, after V lost 2 bases and J lost 2 bases. Germline CDR1 reads SGHRS; CDR2 reads YFSETQ. As DNA, the CDR3 is TGCGCCAGCAGCTTCACAGGGGCGGCTAACACTGAAGCTTTCTTT. Its protein is CASSFTGAANTEAFF.

In this sample, this clonotype turned up many times. The rearrangement uses TRBV9 and TRBJ1-2, with 9 bases matching TRBD1. CDR1 is SGDLS, CDR2 YYNGEE, per germline. This CDR3 has 13 residues. V shed 3 bases, J shed 5 bases, and the junction held 2 bases outside the gene matches. The CDR3 nucleotides read TGTGCCAGCAGCGCTGGGACAGGGTATGGCTACACCTTC. This translates into CASSAGTGYGYTF.

At least ten counts were recorded for this clonotype. The J gene is TRBJ2-1, the V gene TRBV29-1, with 9 bases lining up with TRBD2. The V segment lost 4 bases and the J segment 4 bases; nucleotides outside the gene matches: 5. The CDR3 runs to 14 residues. Germline V lookup: CDR1 SQVTM, CDR2 ANQGSEA. In DNA form, the CDR3 reads TGCAGCGTTGCAGTAGCGGGGGATTACAATGAGCAGTTCTTC. Amino acid sequence: CSVAVAGDYNEQFF.

This clonotype was detected many times. The chain recombines TRBV11-2 with TRBJ2-3; 12 bases agree with TRBD2. This CDR3 has 15 amino acids. V was clipped by 2 bases and J by 5 bases; unmatched bases: 2. Germline CDR1 SGHAT, CDR2 FQNNGV. The chain's CDR3 is CASSLLAGGEDTQYF. CDR3 coding DNA: TGTGCCAGCAGCTTACTAGCGGGGGGGGAAGATACGCAGTATTTT.

This clonotype was seen a handful of times. This chain links TRBV12-3 or TRBV12-4 with TRBJ2-3; TRBD2 might be the D (7 bases). Trimming left V 2 bases short and J 3 bases short, with 12 bases between. This CDR3 spans 15 amino acids. The CDR3 nucleotides read TGTGCCAGCAGTTTACTCCGGGGGGCTACAGATACGCAGTATTTT. It encodes CASSLLRGATDTQYF.

At least ten counts were recorded for this clonotype. J is TRBJ2-7 and V is TRBV20-1; 12 nucleotides align to TRBD2. Germline V gene sequence: CDR1 DFQATT, CDR2 SNEGSKA (reference sequence). CDR3 length: 15 amino acids. V was clipped by 1 base and J by 0 bases; unmatched bases: 1. Here the CDR3 reads CSARGLAGDSYEQYF. The CDR3 DNA follows: TGCAGTGCTAGAGGACTAGCGGGAGACTCCTACGAGCAGTACTTC.

This clonotype was recorded many times. DNA of the CDR3: TGTGCCAGCAGTTTAGCTCTAGTCTCCTTTGCAGATACGCAGTATTTT. It encodes CASSLALVSFADTQYF. This sequence joins TRBV12-3 or TRBV12-4 and TRBJ2-3, with unresolved D. The length of the CDR3 is 16 residues. Deletions cut 0 bases from V and 4 bases from J, with 14 bases between.

The chain recombines TRBV2 with TRBJ1-4; D possibly corresponds to TRBD1 (6 bases). Trimming stripped 3 bases from V and 4 bases from J, with 12 bases between. In germline, CDR1 is SNHLY, CDR2 FYNNEI. The CDR3 is 15 residues long. The CDR3 DNA reads as TGTGCCAGCAGTGACAGGACAGTCTTTAATGAAAAACTGTTTTTT. This codes for CASSDRTVFNEKLFF.

The gene calls are TRBV6-6 and TRBJ1-4; TRBD1 agrees at 11 bases. The CDR3 contains 15 residues. The V gene end was trimmed by 6 bases and the J gene end by 8 bases; junction bases not matched to a gene: 8. Germline V CDR1 and CDR2: MNHNY, SVGAGI (reference sequence). The CDR3 DNA reads TGTGCCAGCAGGGACCCGGGGACAGGGGGAGAAAAACTGTTTTTT. It translates to CASRDPGTGGEKLFF.

The rearrangement joins TRBV5-1 to TRBJ2-7, with a possible D match to TRBD2 (6 bases). Germline V gene lookup returns CDR1 SGHRS and CDR2 YFSETQ. Trimming took 0 bases from V and 6 from J, leaving 10 bases between them. The CDR3 has 13 residues. The CDR3 nucleotides read TGCGCCAGCAGCTTGGGGGGGACTTCCGAGCAGTACTTC. Translating gives CASSLGGTSEQYF.

This clonotype has only a few counts. The chain has TRBV5-1 and TRBJ2-7; D assignment may be TRBD1 or TRBD2 (5 bases each). The germline V gene has CDR1 SGHRS and CDR2 YFSETQ. There are 13 residues in the CDR3. V shed 4 bases and J shed 0 bases, with 8 bases lying between them. The CDR3 coding sequence is TGCGCCAGCAGCATTGGGGGCTCCTACGAGCAGTACTTC. It codes for CASSIGGSYEQYF.